The subject of this entry is one T cell receptor beta chain. Its cognate antigen is unknown. CDR1 SNHLY and CDR2 FYNNEI come from the germline V gene. The V gene lost 8 bases and the J gene lost 4 bases, with 11 bases spanning the gap. This CDR3 is built from 12 residues. The sample originates from a study of STAT3 mutations in large granular lymphocyte leukemia. Findings and caveats of the study: In T-cell large granular lymphocyte leukemia, about half of patients showed multiple immunodominant subclonotypes. Treatment regimens differed across patients between samplings. TCR clonotype switching after therapy occurred in about 30% of the 18 patients. In several patients, dominant TCR clone burden exceeded STAT3 mutant burden, suggesting STAT3 mutation arose secondarily.

Sequencing used immunoSEQ multiplex PCR; TCRdb keeps in-frame clones, though not all of them. This table has thousands of clones, approximately 86% appearing once. The receptor was isolated from a human donor with T large granular lymphocyte leukemia. Some clones in this sample may be carry-over from other donors' samples. The J gene is TRBJ2-5, the V gene TRBV2; D call uncertain. The sequencing sample was made of PBMCs. CDR3 amino acids: CASCTSPETQYF. The CDR3 DNA follows: TGTGCCAGCTGTACTTCCCCAGAGACCCAGTACTTC.